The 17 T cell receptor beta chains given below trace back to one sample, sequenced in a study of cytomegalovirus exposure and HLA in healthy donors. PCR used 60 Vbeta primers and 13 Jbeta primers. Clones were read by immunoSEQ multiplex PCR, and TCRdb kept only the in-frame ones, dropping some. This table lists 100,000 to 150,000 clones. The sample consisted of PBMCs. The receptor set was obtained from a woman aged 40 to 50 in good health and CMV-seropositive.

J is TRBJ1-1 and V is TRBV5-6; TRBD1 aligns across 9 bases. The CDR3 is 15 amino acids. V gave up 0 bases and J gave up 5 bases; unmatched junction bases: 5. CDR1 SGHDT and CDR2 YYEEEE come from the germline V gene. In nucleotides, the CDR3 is TGTGCCAGCAGCTTGGGGGACAGGGTGCTGACTGAAGCTTTCTTT. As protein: CASSLGDRVLTEAFF.

CDR3 DNA: TGTGCCAGCAGCTTAGGGGGAGGGGAGCAGTTCTTC. Translation gives CASSLGGGEQFF. The J gene is TRBJ2-1, the V gene TRBV5-6; perhaps TRBD2 as D (7 bases). This CDR3 is built from 12 residues. Deletions cut 2 bases from V and 10 bases from J, with 10 bases between. The germline V gene encodes CDR1 SGHDT and CDR2 YYEEEE.

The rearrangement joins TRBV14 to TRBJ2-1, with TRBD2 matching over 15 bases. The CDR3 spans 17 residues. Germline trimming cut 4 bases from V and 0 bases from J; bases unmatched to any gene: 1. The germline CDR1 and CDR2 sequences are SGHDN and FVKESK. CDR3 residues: CASSLGLAGGSYNEQFF. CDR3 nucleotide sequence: TGTGCCAGCAGCCTGGGACTAGCGGGAGGCTCCTACAATGAGCAGTTCTTC.

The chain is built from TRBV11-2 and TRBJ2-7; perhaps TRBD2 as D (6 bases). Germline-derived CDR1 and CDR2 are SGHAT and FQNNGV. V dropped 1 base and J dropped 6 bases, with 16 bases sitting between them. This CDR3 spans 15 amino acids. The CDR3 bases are TGTGCCAGCAGCTTAGGAGTGGTGTCCGGGGGCGAGCAGTACTTC. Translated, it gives CASSLGVVSGGEQYF.

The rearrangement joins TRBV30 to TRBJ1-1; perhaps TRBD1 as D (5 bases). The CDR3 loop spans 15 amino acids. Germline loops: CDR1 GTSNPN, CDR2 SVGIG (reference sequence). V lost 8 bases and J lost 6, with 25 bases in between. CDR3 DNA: TGTGCCGCACGAGCCCGGGGACGGGACTTTTCTGAAGCTTTCTTT. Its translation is CAARARGRDFSEAFF.

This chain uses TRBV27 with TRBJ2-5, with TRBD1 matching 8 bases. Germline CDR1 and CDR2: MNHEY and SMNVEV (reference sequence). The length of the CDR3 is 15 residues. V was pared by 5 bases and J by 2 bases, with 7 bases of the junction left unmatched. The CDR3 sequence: CASSIRGLYQETQYF. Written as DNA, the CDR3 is TGTGCCAGCAGTATCAGGGGGCTTTATCAAGAGACCCAGTACTTC.

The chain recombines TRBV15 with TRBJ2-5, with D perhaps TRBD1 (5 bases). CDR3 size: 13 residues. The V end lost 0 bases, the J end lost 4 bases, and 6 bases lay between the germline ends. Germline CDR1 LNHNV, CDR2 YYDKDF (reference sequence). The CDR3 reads CATSRDQGETQYF. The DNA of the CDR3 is TGTGCCACCAGCAGAGATCAGGGAGAGACCCAGTACTTC.

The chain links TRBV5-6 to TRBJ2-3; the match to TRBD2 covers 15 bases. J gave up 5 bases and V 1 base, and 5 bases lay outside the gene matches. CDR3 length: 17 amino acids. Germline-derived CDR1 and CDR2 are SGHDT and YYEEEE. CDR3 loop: CASSLRTSGRALDTQYF. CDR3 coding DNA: TGTGCCAGCAGCTTGCGGACTAGCGGGAGGGCCTTAGATACGCAGTATTTT.

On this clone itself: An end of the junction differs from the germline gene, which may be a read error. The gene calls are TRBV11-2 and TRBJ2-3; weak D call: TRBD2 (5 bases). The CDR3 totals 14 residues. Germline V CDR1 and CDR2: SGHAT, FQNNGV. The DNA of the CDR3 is TGTGCCAGCAGCCTAGATTATGGAGGCGATACGCAGTATTTT. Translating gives CASSLDYGGDTQYF.

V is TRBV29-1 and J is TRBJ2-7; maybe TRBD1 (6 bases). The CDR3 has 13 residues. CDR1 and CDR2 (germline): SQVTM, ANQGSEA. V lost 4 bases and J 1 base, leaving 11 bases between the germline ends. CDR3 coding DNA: TGCAGCGTTGCGCGGACAGTATCCTACGAGCAGTACTTC. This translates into CSVARTVSYEQYF.

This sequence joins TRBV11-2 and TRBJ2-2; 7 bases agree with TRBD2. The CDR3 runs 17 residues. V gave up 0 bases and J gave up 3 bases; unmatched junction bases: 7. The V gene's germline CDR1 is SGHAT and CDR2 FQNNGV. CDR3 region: CASSLDPSGVYTGELFF. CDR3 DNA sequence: TGTGCCAGCAGCTTAGATCCCAGCGGGGTATACACCGGGGAGCTGTTTTTT.

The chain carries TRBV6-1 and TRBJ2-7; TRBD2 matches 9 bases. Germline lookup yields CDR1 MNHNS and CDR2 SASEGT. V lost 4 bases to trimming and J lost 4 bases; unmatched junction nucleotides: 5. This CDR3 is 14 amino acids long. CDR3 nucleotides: TGTGCCAGCAGTGCAACTAGCGGGTCTTACGAGCAGTACTTC. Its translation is CASSATSGSYEQYF.

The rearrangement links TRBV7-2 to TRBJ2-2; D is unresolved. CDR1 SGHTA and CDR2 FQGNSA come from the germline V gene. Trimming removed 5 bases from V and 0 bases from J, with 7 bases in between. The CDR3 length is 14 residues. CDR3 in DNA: TGTGCCAGCAGCCTAAATCCGAACACCGGGGAGCTGTTTTTT. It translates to CASSLNPNTGELFF.

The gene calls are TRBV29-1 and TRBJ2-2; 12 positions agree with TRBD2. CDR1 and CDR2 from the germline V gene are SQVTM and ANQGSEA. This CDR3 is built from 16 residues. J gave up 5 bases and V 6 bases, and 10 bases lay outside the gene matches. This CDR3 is CSVLKGLAGGTGELFF. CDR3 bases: TGCAGCGTCCTGAAGGGACTAGCGGGTGGTACCGGGGAGCTGTTTTTT.

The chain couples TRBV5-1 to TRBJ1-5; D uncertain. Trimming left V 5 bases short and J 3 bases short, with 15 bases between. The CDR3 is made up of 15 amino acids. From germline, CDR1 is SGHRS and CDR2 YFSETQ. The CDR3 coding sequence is TGCGCCAGCAGTCAGAACGGCGGGCTCAATCAGCCCCAGCATTTT. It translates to CASSQNGGLNQPQHF.

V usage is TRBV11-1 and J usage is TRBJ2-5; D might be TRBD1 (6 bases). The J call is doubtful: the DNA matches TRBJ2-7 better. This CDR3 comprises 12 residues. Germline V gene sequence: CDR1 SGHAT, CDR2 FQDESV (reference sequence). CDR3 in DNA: TGTGCCAGCAGCGCGGACAGCTACGAGCAGTACTTC. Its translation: CASSADSYEQYF.

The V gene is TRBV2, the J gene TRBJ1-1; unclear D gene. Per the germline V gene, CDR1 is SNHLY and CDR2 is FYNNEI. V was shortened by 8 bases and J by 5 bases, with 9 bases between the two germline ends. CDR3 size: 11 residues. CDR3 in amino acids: CASRAGTEAFF. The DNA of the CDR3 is TGTGCCAGCCGTGCCGGTACTGAAGCTTTCTTT.